Each of the 17 T cell receptor beta chains below was sequenced from the same sample in a study of identifying expanded T cells in peripheral blood (dated by TCRdb to between 2017 and 2020). Libraries were prepared through the immunoSEQ multiplex PCR assay. In its TCRdb copy, this immuneACCESS table keeps in-frame sequences only and misses some clones. Where compared with another copy, unresolved V genes explain less than half of these, and the others have no known cause. Recorded for this sample are over 100,000 clones; about 87% of them occurred a single time. The ten largest clones take up about 8.6% of the sample. Sequencing was performed on blood. These TCRs come from a person aged 18-70 years in good health.

This chain connects TRBV6-5 to TRBJ2-7; 8 bases match TRBD1. The CDR3 consists of 14 residues. CDR1 and CDR2 from the germline V gene are MNHEY and SVGAGI. V was pared by 4 bases and J by 1 base, with 3 bases of the junction left unmatched. Here the CDR3 reads CASSSWTGSYEQYF. CDR3 in DNA: TGTGCCAGCAGTTCCTGGACAGGGTCCTACGAGCAGTACTTC.

V gene TRBV29-1 combines with J gene TRBJ1-2, with D perhaps TRBD1 (5 bases). V shed 1 base and J shed 3 bases, with 9 bases lying between them. Looked up from germline, CDR1 is SQVTM and CDR2 is ANQGSEA. This CDR3 is built from 13 residues. The DNA of the CDR3 is TGCAGCGTTGAAGGACAGACGGACTATGGCTACACCTTC. It yields the protein CSVEGQTDYGYTF. Drawing the rest from reference TRBV29-1 and TRBJ1-2, the complete variable domain is SAVISQKPSRDICQRGTSLTIQCQVDSQVTMMFWYRQQPGQSLTLIATANQGSEATYESGFVIDKFPISRPNLTFSTLTVSNMSPEDSSIYLCSVEGQTDYGYTFGSGTRLTVV.

This CDR3 reads CASSSSGDRGLKGYTF. The CDR3, as DNA: TGTGCCAGCAGCTCGAGTGGCGACAGGGGATTGAAGGGCTACACCTTC. The V gene is TRBV7-8, the J gene TRBJ1-2, with 8 bases that match TRBD1. Per the germline V gene, CDR1 is SGHVS and CDR2 is FQNEAQ. V was pared by 4 bases and J by 8 bases, with 15 bases of the junction left unmatched. This CDR3 contains 16 residues.

The chain recombines TRBV2 with TRBJ2-2; D remains ambiguous. V shed 6 bases and J shed 6 bases, with 8 bases lying between them. There are 12 residues in the CDR3. The germline gives CDR1 SNHLY, CDR2 FYNNEI. CDR3 loop: CASRFYPGELFF. In nucleotides, the CDR3 is TGTGCCAGCAGATTTTATCCCGGGGAGCTGTTTTTT.

The chain carries TRBV6-6 and TRBJ1-2; TRBD1 matches at 8 bases. Germline V gives CDR1 MNHNY, CDR2 SVGAGI (reference sequence). V trimming: 4 bases; J trimming: 7 bases; junction bases outside the gene matches: 8. The CDR3 sequence is 14 residues long. The DNA for the CDR3 is TGTGCCAGCAGTTTCTCGACAGGGGCGGTTGGCTACACCTTC. This gives the protein CASSFSTGAVGYTF.

The chain couples TRBV4-1 to TRBJ2-3; 12 nucleotides align to TRBD2. Germline V CDR1 and CDR2: MGHRA, YSYEKL. The ends lost 1 base at V and 3 bases at J; junction bases unmatched: 5. This CDR3 is built from 17 residues. As DNA, the CDR3 is TGCGCCAGCAGCCAAGTGACTAGCGGGAGACGAACAGATACGCAGTATTTT. Protein product: CASSQVTSGRRTDTQYF.

V gene TRBV9 combines with J gene TRBJ2-1, with 10 bases identical to TRBD2. The CDR3 runs 17 residues. V gave up 3 bases and J gave up 0 bases; unmatched junction bases: 6. The germline gives CDR1 SGDLS, CDR2 YYNGEE. The CDR3 reads CASSGSLAGVSYNEQFF. CDR3 in DNA: TGTGCCAGCAGCGGATCCCTAGCGGGGGTCTCCTACAATGAGCAGTTCTTC.

This chain joins TRBV27 and TRBJ2-7, with 13 positions matching TRBD2. CDR1 is MNHEY, CDR2 SMNVEV, per germline (reference sequence). CDR3 size: 17 residues. V lost 5 bases, J lost 7 bases, and 14 bases stayed unmatched. As DNA, the CDR3 is TGTGCCAGCAGTCGTACATGGACTAGCGGGAGCCCTTATGAGCAGTACTTC. Encoded protein: CASSRTWTSGSPYEQYF.

This clone was counted between two and nine times. This chain joins TRBV14 and TRBJ2-1; 13 bases align to TRBD2. This CDR3 is 16 amino acids long. Losses at the gene ends were 5 bases for V and 7 bases for J; bases not matched to a gene: 8. Germline V lookup: CDR1 SGHDN, CDR2 FVKESK. The CDR3 is CASSYGLAGARNEQFF. As DNA, the CDR3 is TGTGCCAGCAGCTACGGACTAGCGGGAGCGAGGAATGAGCAGTTCTTC.

This clone was seen a single time. V is TRBV7-2 and J is TRBJ2-5; possibly TRBD2 for D (6 bases). From germline, CDR1 is SGHTA and CDR2 FQGNSA. Trimming removed 5 bases from V and 5 bases from J, with 18 bases in between. The CDR3 runs to 15 residues. The CDR3 DNA is TGTGCCAGCAGCCGAAGCACCCGGGGGAGGGAGACCCAGTACTTC. As protein: CASSRSTRGRETQYF. The full variable domain, with the rest looked up from reference TRBV7-2 and TRBJ2-5, is GAGVSQSPSNKVTEKGKDVELRCDPISGHTALYWYRQSLGQGLEFLIYFQGNSAPDKSGLPSDRFSAERTGGSVSTLTIQRTQQEDSAVYLCASSRSTRGRETQYFGPGTRLLVL.

The V call is TRBV30, the J call TRBJ1-5, with D tentatively TRBD1 (6 bases). Germline lookup yields CDR1 GTSNPN and CDR2 SVGIG (reference sequence). This CDR3 contains 13 residues. V dropped 1 base and J dropped 4 bases, with 8 bases sitting between them. CDR3 coding DNA: TGTGCCTGGAGTGGGGGGCAAAATCAGCCCCAGCATTTT. Amino acid sequence: CAWSGGQNQPQHF.

The V call is TRBV10-1, the J call TRBJ2-2, with 11 nucleotides matching TRBD2. CDR1 is WNHNN and CDR2 is SYGVQD in the germline V gene (reference sequence). The ends lost 6 bases at V and 4 bases at J; junction bases unmatched: 1. The CDR3 is 14 residues long. The CDR3 protein is CASSGLAGTGELFF. The CDR3, as DNA: TGCGCCAGCAGCGGACTAGCGGGCACCGGGGAGCTGTTTTTT.

The chain links TRBV27 to TRBJ2-7, with 14 nucleotides matching TRBD2. CDR1 and CDR2 (germline): MNHEY, SMNVEV (reference sequence). The V gene end was trimmed by 3 bases and the J gene end by 2 bases; junction bases not matched to a gene: 12. The CDR3 loop spans 19 amino acids. The CDR3 nucleotides read TGTGCCAGCAGTTTTAAATGGGGGACTAGCGGGAGTATCCCCTACGAGCAGTACTTC. Protein sequence: CASSFKWGTSGSIPYEQYF.

The chain is built from TRBV10-3 and TRBJ2-3; 8 nucleotides match TRBD1. The CDR3 runs to 16 residues. V dropped 0 bases and J dropped 0; count of bases not matched to a gene: 2. CDR1 and CDR2 (germline): ENHRY, SYGVKD. CDR3 nucleotide sequence: TGTGCCATCAGTGAGTCAAGGACAGGGAGCACAGATACGCAGTATTTT. As protein: CAISESRTGSTDTQYF.

This clone was observed a few times. This chain connects TRBV6-1 to TRBJ1-3; the D is unclear. CDR1 is MNHNS and CDR2 is SASEGT in the germline V gene. This CDR3 has 12 residues. V lost 4 bases to trimming and J lost 7 bases, with 8 bases between them. CDR3 protein: CASSGTWNTIYF. The CDR3 DNA reads TGTGCCAGCAGTGGAACATGGAACACCATATATTTT.

The V and J genes are TRBV7-3 and TRBJ1-1, with 10 nucleotides matching TRBD1. V lost 5 bases to trimming and J lost 1 base; unmatched junction nucleotides: 4. The CDR3 extends over 15 amino acids. The germline gives CDR1 SGHTA, CDR2 FQGTGA. CDR3 in amino acids: CASSRDRGQNTEAFF. The CDR3 bases are TGTGCCAGCAGCCGCGACAGGGGGCAGAACACTGAAGCTTTCTTT.

This chain connects TRBV9 to TRBJ2-1, with D possibly being TRBD2 (7 bases). V lost 0 bases and J 4 bases, leaving 11 bases between the germline ends. Germline CDR1 and CDR2: SGDLS and YYNGEE. This CDR3 comprises 15 residues. CDR3: CASSVAGGRYNEQFF. The DNA for the CDR3 is TGTGCCAGCAGCGTAGCGGGGGGCCGTTACAATGAGCAGTTCTTC.